Shown below are 24 T cell receptor beta chains from a single sample sequenced in a study of prognosis after radiotherapy for stage I lung cancer (dated by TCRdb to about 2021). The instrument was an Illumina HiSeq 3000. Two rounds of multiplex PCR were performed to amplify the TCR beta CDR3 region from genomic DNA. In the first PCR round, primers specific to each TRBV and TRBJ gene were used, and the primer sequences were filed in Chinese patent CN105087789A. TCRdb itself trimmed the public reads at Q25 with fastp, ran MiXCR and retained productive beta chains. Here each entry gathers all rows of one CDR3 protein and keeps the most common genes and DNA. Recorded for this sample are over 50,000 distinct CDR3 sequences; 30% to 35% of them occurred a single time. The ten largest make up roughly 8.3% of the sample. Source: PBMCs, taken before or after stereotactic body radiation therapy (not recorded which). These TCRs come from a donor over 45 with non-small cell lung cancer.

This clonotype was seen many times. The gene calls are TRBV28 and TRBJ1-2, with no clear D. Germline loops: CDR1 MDHEN, CDR2 SYDVKM. Trimming shortened V by 3 bases and J by 5 bases, and 7 bases separated the two germline ends. The CDR3 has 12 residues. For the CDR3, the DNA is TGTGCCAGCAGTTTCCGCGGGTATGGCTACACCTTC. This gives the protein CASSFRGYGYTF.

Only a few counts were recorded for this clonotype. Just one base apart from a much larger clone, this may be a read error. The chain couples TRBV27 to TRBJ2-1, with D possibly being TRBD2 (6 bases). Germline CDR1 is MNHEY and CDR2 is SMNVEV (reference sequence). The CDR3 consists of 15 residues. With 6 bases removed from V and 9 bases from J, the gap between germline ends came to 21 bases. The CDR3 protein is CASSEGGMALGEQFF. The CDR3, as DNA: TGTGCCAGCAGCGAGGGCGGGATGGCCTTGGGTGAGCAGTTCTTC.

The gene calls are TRBV6-1 and TRBJ1-6; maybe TRBD1 (5 bases). The CDR3 is 16 amino acids. The germline V and J ends were trimmed by 10 bases and 7 bases, with 23 bases remaining between them. In germline, CDR1 is MNHNS, CDR2 SASEGT. The CDR3 protein is CATLPGATFVNSPLHF. CDR3 bases: TGTGCCACCCTGCCCGGGGCAACCTTCGTGAATTCACCCCTCCACTTT.

This clonotype has at least ten counts. The V call is TRBV7-2, the J call TRBJ1-5, with D possibly matching TRBD1 (5 bases). The CDR3 consists of 16 residues. CDR1 is SGHTA and CDR2 is FQGNSA in the germline V gene. V dropped 5 bases and J dropped 3 bases, with 17 bases sitting between them. Here the CDR3 DNA reads TGTGCCAGCAGCCCCCAGGCCCCAGGGTCCAATCAGCCCCAGCATTTT. Protein: CASSPQAPGSNQPQHF.

This clonotype was seen ten or more times. The chain combines TRBV20-1 with TRBJ2-1, with 9 bases matching TRBD1. The CDR3 length is 15 residues. The germline V gene encodes CDR1 DFQATT and CDR2 SNEGSKA (reference sequence). The CDR3 DNA reads TGCAGCTTAAGCCGCCCGGACAGGGGAGGAAGTGAGCAGTTCTTC. This translates into CSLSRPDRGGSEQFF.

About this clonotype itself: Mismatch with germline at one junction end may stem from a read error. V gene TRBV12-3 or TRBV12-4 combines with J gene TRBJ2-3; no firm D call. There are 15 residues in the CDR3. For the CDR3, the DNA is TGTTCCAGCAGCCCCAGCGTGAGTAGGACAGATACGCAGTATTTT. The encoded protein is CSSSPSVSRTDTQYF.

In this sample, this clonotype turned up many times. The V call is TRBV6-1, the J call TRBJ2-1; the D call may be TRBD1 or TRBD2 (5 bases each). Trimming removed 3 bases from V and 12 bases from J, with 15 bases in between. This CDR3 region has 13 residues. Germline CDR1 reads MNHNS; CDR2 reads SASEGT. CDR3 sequence (DNA): TGTGCCAGCAGTGACGATAGGGCAGGGACGCAGTTCTTC. Its protein is CASSDDRAGTQFF.

This clonotype was found many times. This sequence joins TRBV10-3 and TRBJ2-2, with a possible D match to TRBD1 (6 bases). V was shortened by 3 bases and J by 6 bases, with 11 bases between the two germline ends. The CDR3 has 14 amino acids. The germline CDR1 and CDR2 sequences are ENHRY and SYGVKD. The CDR3 region is CAISDRGPPGELFF. CDR3 nucleotide sequence: TGTGCCATCAGTGACAGGGGTCCCCCCGGGGAGCTGTTTTTT.

This clonotype has ten or more counts. The genes are TRBV30 and TRBJ2-7; D not certain. The V and J ends lost 3 bases and 3 bases respectively, with 12 bases between them. Germline V gives CDR1 GTSNPN, CDR2 SVGIG (reference sequence). The CDR3 loop spans 13 amino acids. The CDR3 DNA sequence: TGTGCCTGGAGAGCGACGGCTGGCTACGAGCAGTACTTC. Amino acids: CAWRATAGYEQYF. The full variable domain, rest sourced from reference TRBV30 and TRBJ2-7, is SQTIHQWPATLVQPVGSPLSLECTVEGTSNPNLYWYRQAAGRGLQLLFYSVGIGQISSEVPQNLSASRPQDRQFILSSKKLLLSDSGFYLCAWRATAGYEQYFGPGTRLTVT.

The chain links TRBV5-5 to TRBJ2-3; D not resolved. This CDR3 region has 16 residues. Germline V gene lookup returns CDR1 SGHKS and CDR2 YYEKEE (reference sequence). V was trimmed by 6 bases and J by 0 bases, leaving 17 bases between them. Here the CDR3 reads CASILMGGTSTDTQYF. The CDR3 DNA sequence: TGTGCCAGCATCCTGATGGGTGGTACTAGCACAGATACGCAGTATTTT. The full variable domain, its missing parts supplied by reference TRBV5-5 and TRBJ2-3, is DAGVTQSPTHLIKTRGQQVTLRCSPISGHKSVSWYQQVLGQGPQFIFQYYEKEERGRGNFPDRFSARQFPNYSSELNVNALLLGDSALYLCASILMGGTSTDTQYFGPGTRLTVL.

In this sample, this clonotype turned up many times. The chain couples TRBV5-1 to TRBJ2-3; either TRBD1 or TRBD2 may fit D (5 bases each). The CDR3 extends over 14 amino acids. Trimming removed 4 bases from V and 3 bases from J, with 12 bases in between. Looked up from germline, CDR1 is SGHRS and CDR2 is YFSETQ. CDR3 sequence: CASSLGERTDTQYF. DNA for the CDR3: TGCGCCAGCAGCCTGGGGGAGAGAACAGATACGCAGTATTTT.

For this clonotype: This sequence may be a read error, since a much larger clone differs from it by one base. The chain is built from TRBV6-1 and TRBJ2-3; D not resolved. The CDR3 is 15 residues long. Trimming took 8 bases from V and 4 from J, leaving 19 bases between them. CDR1 is MNHNS, CDR2 SASEGT, per germline. The CDR3 DNA reads TGTGCCAGCTTCCAATGGGCTAGTCCCCCAGATACGCAGTATTTT. It specifies CASFQWASPPDTQYF.

CDR3: CASTYRGYTEAFF. CDR3 nucleotides: TGTGCCAGCACCTACAGGGGGTACACTGAAGCTTTCTTT. The chain employs TRBV7-2 and TRBJ1-1; 8 bases align to TRBD1. The V gene's germline CDR1 is SGHTA and CDR2 FQGNSA. The CDR3 loop spans 13 amino acids. V lost 7 bases, J lost 3 bases, and 4 bases stayed unmatched.

J is TRBJ2-7 and V is TRBV19; 8 bases align to TRBD2. CDR1 and CDR2 (germline): LNHDA, SQIVND (reference sequence). Germline trimming cut 1 base from V and 6 bases from J; bases unmatched to any gene: 11. The CDR3 contains 16 residues. The CDR3 DNA follows: TGTGCCAGTAGTATAGTGAGGGGGACTAGTTTAGGCGAGCAGTACTTC. Translation: CASSIVRGTSLGEQYF.

This clonotype was observed at least ten times. CDR3 in amino acids: CASTKGGQGRTEAFF. CDR3 nucleotides: TGTGCCAGCACTAAAGGAGGACAGGGGCGGACTGAAGCTTTCTTT. The chain is built from TRBV6-1 and TRBJ1-1; 9 nucleotides line up with TRBD1. The V and J ends lost 7 bases and 5 bases, in that order; junction bases with no gene match: 11. The germline V gene has CDR1 MNHNS and CDR2 SASEGT. The CDR3 is 15 residues long.

At least ten counts were recorded for this clonotype. The J gene is TRBJ2-1, the V gene TRBV6-4, with 10 bases fitting TRBD2. V shed 4 bases, J shed 6 bases, and the junction held 3 bases outside the gene matches. This CDR3 region has 14 residues. Per germline, CDR1 MRHNA and CDR2 SNTAGT. CDR3 DNA: TGTGCCAGCAGTGTGTCTAGCGGGGGCAATGAGCAGTTCTTC. Amino acid sequence: CASSVSSGGNEQFF.

This clonotype was found many times. The V gene is TRBV28, the J gene TRBJ1-5, with D possibly TRBD1 on 6 matching bases. Trimming removed 4 bases from V and 9 bases from J, with 16 bases in between. The CDR3 runs to 14 residues. From germline, CDR1 is MDHEN and CDR2 SYDVKM. CDR3: CASSWVAGVGPQHF. Here the CDR3 DNA reads TGTGCCAGCAGTTGGGTGGCAGGGGTAGGGCCCCAGCATTTT.

Of note for this clonotype: A far more abundant clone sits one base away, making this likely a read error. This chain uses TRBV6-2 or TRBV6-3 with TRBJ1-6; D unresolved. Germline CDR1 reads MNHEY; CDR2 reads SVGEGT. The CDR3 loop spans 12 amino acids. Trimming took 5 bases from V and 8 from J, leaving 7 bases between them. CDR3 region: CASSLPDSPLHF. CDR3 bases: TGTGCCAGCAGTCTACCGGATTCACCCCTCCACTTT.

This clonotype was counted many times. The chain joins TRBV7-2 to TRBJ2-1; the D gene is possibly TRBD2 (5 bases). The CDR3 extends over 15 amino acids. Trimming shortened V by 0 bases and J by 7 bases, and 13 bases separated the two germline ends. The V gene's germline CDR1 is SGHTA and CDR2 FQGNSA. The CDR3 DNA follows: TGTGCCAGCAGCTTAGCGCCCTTTAGCGTAAATGAGCAGTTCTTC. Its translation is CASSLAPFSVNEQFF. The whole variable domain, remainder taken from reference TRBV7-2 and TRBJ2-1, is GAGVSQSPSNKVTEKGKDVELRCDPISGHTALYWYRQSLGQGLEFLIYFQGNSAPDKSGLPSDRFSAERTGGSVSTLTIQRTQQEDSAVYLCASSLAPFSVNEQFFGPGTRLTVL.

Ten or more counts support this clonotype. The V gene is TRBV18, the J gene TRBJ2-7; D ambiguous. CDR1 and CDR2 (germline): KGHSH, LQKENI. Trimming left V 2 bases short and J 3 bases short, with 8 bases between. This CDR3 is built from 13 residues. For the CDR3, the DNA is TGTGCCAGCTCACCAGGGGTTGGCTACGAGCAGTACTTC. It codes for CASSPGVGYEQYF.

This clonotype came up many times. This chain uses TRBV30 with TRBJ2-5; D may be TRBD2 (5 bases). Germline-derived CDR1 and CDR2 are GTSNPN and SVGIG (reference sequence). The CDR3 is 14 residues long. V was shortened by 3 bases and J by 4 bases, with 15 bases between the two germline ends. The chain's CDR3 is CAWRAKRPTETQYF. Written as DNA, the CDR3 is TGTGCCTGGAGGGCAAAGCGGCCGACAGAGACCCAGTACTTC.

The sample holds many counts of this clonotype. The chain couples TRBV29-1 to TRBJ1-2, with unresolved D. Trimming took off 7 bases at V and 3 bases at J, with 15 bases between the two ends. This CDR3 is built from 13 residues. Germline-derived CDR1 and CDR2 are SQVTM and ANQGSEA. The CDR3 coding sequence is TGCAGCGGCACGGAGGGCCTTTACTATGGCTACACCTTC. Translating it yields CSGTEGLYYGYTF. The full variable domain, with the rest looked up from reference TRBV29-1 and TRBJ1-2, is SAVISQKPSRDICQRGTSLTIQCQVDSQVTMMFWYRQQPGQSLTLIATANQGSEATYESGFVIDKFPISRPNLTFSTLTVSNMSPEDSSIYLCSGTEGLYYGYTFGSGTRLTVV.

J is TRBJ2-2 and V is TRBV9; no firm D call. The germline V gene encodes CDR1 SGDLS and CDR2 YYNGEE. The CDR3 spans 14 residues. The V end lost 3 bases, the J end lost 2 bases, and 8 bases lay between the germline ends. This chain's CDR3 is CASSAEYNTGELFF. The CDR3 region has the DNA TGTGCCAGCAGCGCTGAGTATAACACCGGGGAGCTGTTTTTT.

A word on this clonotype: An end of the junction does not agree with germline; a read error may underlie this. The chain joins TRBV6-1 to TRBJ1-6; the D gene is possibly TRBD1 (5 bases). This CDR3 comprises 17 residues. The germline V gene encodes CDR1 MNHNS and CDR2 SASEGT. CDR3 residues: CASTHLPQGADGSPLHF. In nucleotides, the CDR3 is TGCGCCAGCACACACCTACCGCAGGGTGCAGATGGTTCACCCCTCCACTTT.